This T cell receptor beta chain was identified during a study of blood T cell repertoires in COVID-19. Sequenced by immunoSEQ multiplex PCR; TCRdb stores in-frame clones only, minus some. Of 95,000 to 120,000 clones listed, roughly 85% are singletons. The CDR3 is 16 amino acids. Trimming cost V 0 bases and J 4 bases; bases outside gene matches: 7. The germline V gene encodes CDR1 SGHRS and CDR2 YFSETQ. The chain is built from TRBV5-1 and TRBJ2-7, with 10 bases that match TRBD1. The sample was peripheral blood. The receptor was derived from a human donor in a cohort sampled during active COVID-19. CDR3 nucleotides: TGCGCCAGCAGCTTGGATTTTGGGGACAGGGGTTACGAGCAGTACTTC. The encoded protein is CASSLDFGDRGYEQYF.